Included here is one TCR beta chain sequence, with context. The CDR3 contains 14 residues. Germline values: CDR1 MGHDK, CDR2 SYGVNS. J was trimmed by 1 base and V by 6 bases; bases with no gene match: 5. The data were obtained in a study of shared clonotypes between healthy human individuals. The repertoire was sequenced with immunoSEQ multiplex PCR; TCRdb's copy has only in-frame clones and lacks some. The sample has 470,000 or so clones, over 75% seen once. The sample was PBMCs. This TCR was sampled from a woman aged 40 to 50 in good health. Some clones in this sample may be carry-over from other donors' samples. The genes are TRBV25-1 and TRBJ2-5; 7 positions agree with TRBD1. The DNA of the CDR3 is TGTGCCAGCAGAGGGGACAGCGTCCAAGAGACCCAGTACTTC. Translated, it gives CASRGDSVQETQYF.